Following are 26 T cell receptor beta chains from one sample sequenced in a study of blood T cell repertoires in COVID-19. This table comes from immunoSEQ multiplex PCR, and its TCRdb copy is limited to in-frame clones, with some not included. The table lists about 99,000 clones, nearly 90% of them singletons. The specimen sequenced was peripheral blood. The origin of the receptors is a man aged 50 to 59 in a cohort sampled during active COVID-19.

The CDR3 coding sequence is TGTGCCAGCAGGGGGGCCTCCTACAATGAGCAGTTCTTC. It translates to CASRGASYNEQFF. This chain joins TRBV6-5 and TRBJ2-1; perhaps TRBD1 as D (6 bases). The CDR3 extends over 13 amino acids. The V end lost 6 bases, the J end lost 0 bases, and 6 bases lay between the germline ends. Germline CDR1 MNHEY, CDR2 SVGAGI.

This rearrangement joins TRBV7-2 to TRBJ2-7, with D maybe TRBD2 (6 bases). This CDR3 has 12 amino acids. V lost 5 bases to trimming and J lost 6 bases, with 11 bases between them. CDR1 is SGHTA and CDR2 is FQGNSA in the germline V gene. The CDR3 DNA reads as TGTGCCAGCAGCCGGGACTTTGGCGAGCAGTACTTC. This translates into CASSRDFGEQYF.

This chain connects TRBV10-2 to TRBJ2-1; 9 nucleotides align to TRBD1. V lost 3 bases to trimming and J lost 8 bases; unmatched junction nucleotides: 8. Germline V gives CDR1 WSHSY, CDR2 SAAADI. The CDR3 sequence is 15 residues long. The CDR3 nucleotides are TGCGCCAGCAGTGACCGGGACAGGGTTAACCATGAGCAGTTCTTC. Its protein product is CASSDRDRVNHEQFF.

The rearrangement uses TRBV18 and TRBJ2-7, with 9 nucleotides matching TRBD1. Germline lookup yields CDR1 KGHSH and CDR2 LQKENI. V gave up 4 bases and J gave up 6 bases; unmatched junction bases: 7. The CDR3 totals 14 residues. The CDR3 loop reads CASSLKTGGSEQYF. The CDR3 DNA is TGTGCCAGCTCACTAAAGACAGGGGGAAGCGAGCAGTACTTC.

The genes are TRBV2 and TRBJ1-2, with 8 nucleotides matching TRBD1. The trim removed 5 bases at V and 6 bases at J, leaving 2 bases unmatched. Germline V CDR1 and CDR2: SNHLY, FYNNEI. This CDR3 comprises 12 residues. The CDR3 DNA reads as TGTGCCAGCAGTTCGGACAGGGATGGCTACACCTTC. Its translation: CASSSDRDGYTF.

Written as DNA, the CDR3 is TGTGCCAGCAGTCATAGCACAGATACGCAGTATTTT. It specifies CASSHSTDTQYF. The chain employs TRBV6-2 or TRBV6-3 and TRBJ2-3, with D unresolved. Trimming left V 5 bases short and J 0 bases short, with 3 bases between. CDR3 length: 12 amino acids. Germline lookup yields CDR1 MNHEY and CDR2 SVGEGT.

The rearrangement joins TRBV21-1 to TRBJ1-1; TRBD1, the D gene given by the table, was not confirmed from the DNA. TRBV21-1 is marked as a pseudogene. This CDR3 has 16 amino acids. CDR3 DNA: TGTGCCAGCAGCGCCCGACAGGGAAAGGAGGACACTGAAGCTTTCTTT. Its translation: CASSARQGKEDTEAFF.

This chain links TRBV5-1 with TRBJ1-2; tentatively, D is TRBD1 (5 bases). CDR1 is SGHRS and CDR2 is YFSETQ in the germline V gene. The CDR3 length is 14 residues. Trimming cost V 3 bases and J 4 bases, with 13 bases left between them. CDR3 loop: CASSSGGGGYGYTF. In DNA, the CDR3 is TGCGCCAGCAGCTCCGGGGGGGGAGGCTATGGCTACACCTTC.

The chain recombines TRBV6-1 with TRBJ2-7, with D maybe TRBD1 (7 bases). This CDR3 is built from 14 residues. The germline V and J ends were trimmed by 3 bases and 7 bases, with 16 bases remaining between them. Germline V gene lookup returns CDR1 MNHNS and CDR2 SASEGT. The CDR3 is CASSEQGGRGEQYV. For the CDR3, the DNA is TGTGCCAGCAGTGAGCAGGGGGGACGAGGGGAGCAGTACGTC.

The CDR3 bases are TGTGCCAGCAGGGTAGGAGGCTATAGCAATCAGCCCCAGCATTTT. It translates to CASRVGGYSNQPQHF. The chain carries TRBV27 and TRBJ1-5; D not resolved. V lost 6 bases and J 0 bases, leaving 12 bases between the germline ends. Per germline, CDR1 MNHEY and CDR2 SMNVEV (reference sequence). The CDR3 is made up of 15 amino acids.

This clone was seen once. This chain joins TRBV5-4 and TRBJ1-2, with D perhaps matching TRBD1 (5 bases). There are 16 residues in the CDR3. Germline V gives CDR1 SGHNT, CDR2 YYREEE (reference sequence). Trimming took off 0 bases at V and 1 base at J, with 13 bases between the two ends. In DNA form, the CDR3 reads TGTGCCAGCAGCTTGGATGTGTCAAGGGGTAACTATGGCTACACCTTC. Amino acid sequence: CASSLDVSRGNYGYTF.

The CDR3 protein is CARHRGGNLSYEQYF. CDR3 in DNA: TGTGCCAGACACAGGGGAGGTAACCTCTCCTACGAGCAGTACTTC. The J gene is TRBJ2-7, the V gene TRBV21-1; TRBD1 was called by the table and not checked on the DNA. TRBV21-1 is listed as a pseudogene. The CDR3 contains 15 residues.

CDR3 residues: CASSFRGGLTDTQYF. CDR3 DNA sequence: TGTGCCAGCAGCTTTCGCGGGGGTCTTACAGATACGCAGTATTTT. The chain joins TRBV11-3 to TRBJ2-3, with 7 nucleotides matching TRBD2. The trim removed 3 bases at V and 3 bases at J, leaving 6 bases unmatched. The CDR3 has 15 amino acids. The germline CDR1 and CDR2 sequences are SGHNT and YENEEA.

The CDR3 loop reads CASSTVRYNSPLHF. The CDR3, as DNA: TGTGCCAGTAGTACCGTGAGATATAATTCACCCCTCCACTTT. The rearrangement joins TRBV19 to TRBJ1-6; D uncertain. The CDR3 contains 14 residues. Germline CDR1 reads LNHDA; CDR2 reads SQIVND (reference sequence). V lost 4 bases, J lost 4 bases, and 8 bases lay in between.

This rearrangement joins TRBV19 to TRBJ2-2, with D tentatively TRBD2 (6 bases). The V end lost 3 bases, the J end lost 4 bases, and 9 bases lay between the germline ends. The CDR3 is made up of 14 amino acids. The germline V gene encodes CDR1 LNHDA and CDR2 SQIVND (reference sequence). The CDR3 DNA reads TGTGCCAGTAGTATTATGGGGGGCACCGGGGAGCTGTTTTTT. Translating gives CASSIMGGTGELFF.

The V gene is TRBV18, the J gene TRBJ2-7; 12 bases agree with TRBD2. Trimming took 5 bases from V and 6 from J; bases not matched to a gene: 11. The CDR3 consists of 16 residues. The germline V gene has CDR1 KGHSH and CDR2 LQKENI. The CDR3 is CASSSKSSGGASEQYF. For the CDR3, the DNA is TGTGCCAGCTCATCTAAGTCTAGCGGGGGGGCTAGCGAGCAGTACTTC. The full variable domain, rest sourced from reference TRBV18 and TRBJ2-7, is NAGVMQNPRHLVRRRGQEARLRCSPMKGHSHVYWYRQLPEEGLKFMVYLQKENIIDESGMPKERFSAEFPKEGPSILRIQQVVRGDSAAYFCASSSKSSGGASEQYFGPGTRLTVT.

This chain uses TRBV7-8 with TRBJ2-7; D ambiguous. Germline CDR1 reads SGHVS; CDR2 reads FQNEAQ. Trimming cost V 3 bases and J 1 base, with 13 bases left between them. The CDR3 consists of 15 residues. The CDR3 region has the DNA TGTGCCAGCAGCTTGGGCAGGTCCGTGTCCTACGAGCAGTACGTC. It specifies CASSLGRSVSYEQYV.

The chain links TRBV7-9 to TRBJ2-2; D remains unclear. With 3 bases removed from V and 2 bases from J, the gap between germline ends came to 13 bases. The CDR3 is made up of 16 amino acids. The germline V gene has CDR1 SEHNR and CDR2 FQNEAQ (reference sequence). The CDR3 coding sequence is TGTGCCAGCAGCTTTTCAGCAGGCCTCAACACCGGGGAGCTGTTTTTT. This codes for CASSFSAGLNTGELFF.

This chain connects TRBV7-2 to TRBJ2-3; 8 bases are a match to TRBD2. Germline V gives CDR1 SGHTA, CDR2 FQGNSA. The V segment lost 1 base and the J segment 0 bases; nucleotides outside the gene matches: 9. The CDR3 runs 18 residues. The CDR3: CASSLVVAGGTSTDTQYF. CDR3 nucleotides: TGTGCCAGCAGCTTAGTGGTTGCGGGGGGTACTAGCACAGATACGCAGTATTTT.

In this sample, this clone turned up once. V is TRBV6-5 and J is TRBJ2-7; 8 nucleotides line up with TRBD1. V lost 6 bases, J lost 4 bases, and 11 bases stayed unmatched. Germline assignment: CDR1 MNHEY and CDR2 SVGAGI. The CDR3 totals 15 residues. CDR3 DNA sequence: TGTGCCAGCAGCCCCGACAGGGGCCTCTCATACGAGCAGTACGTC. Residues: CASSPDRGLSYEQYV.

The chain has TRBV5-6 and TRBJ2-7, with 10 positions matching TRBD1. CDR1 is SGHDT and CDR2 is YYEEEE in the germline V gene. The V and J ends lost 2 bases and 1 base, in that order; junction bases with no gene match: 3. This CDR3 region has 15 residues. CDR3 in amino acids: CASSLLDRGSYEQYV. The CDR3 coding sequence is TGTGCCAGCAGCTTATTGGACAGGGGGTCCTACGAGCAGTACGTC.

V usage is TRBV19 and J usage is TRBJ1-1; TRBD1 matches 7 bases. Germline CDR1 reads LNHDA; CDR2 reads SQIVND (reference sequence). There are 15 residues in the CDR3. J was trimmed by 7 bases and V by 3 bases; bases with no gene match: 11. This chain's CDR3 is CASSIPSTGYVEAFF. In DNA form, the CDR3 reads TGTGCCAGTAGTATTCCCTCGACAGGGTATGTTGAAGCTTTCTTT.

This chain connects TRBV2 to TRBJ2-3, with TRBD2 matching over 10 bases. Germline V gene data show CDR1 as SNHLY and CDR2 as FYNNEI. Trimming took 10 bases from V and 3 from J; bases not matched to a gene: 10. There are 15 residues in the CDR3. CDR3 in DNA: TGTGCCATCAAGAGGAAGCGGGGGGGTACAGATACGCAGTATTTT. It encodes CAIKRKRGGTDTQYF.

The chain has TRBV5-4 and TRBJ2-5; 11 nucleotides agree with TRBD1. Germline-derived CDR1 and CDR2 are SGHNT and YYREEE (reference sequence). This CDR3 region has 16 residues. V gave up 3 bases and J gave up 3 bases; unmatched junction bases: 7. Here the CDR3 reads CASSSSRDRGEETQYF. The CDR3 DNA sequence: TGTGCCAGCAGCTCTTCGCGGGACAGGGGGGAAGAGACCCAGTACTTC.

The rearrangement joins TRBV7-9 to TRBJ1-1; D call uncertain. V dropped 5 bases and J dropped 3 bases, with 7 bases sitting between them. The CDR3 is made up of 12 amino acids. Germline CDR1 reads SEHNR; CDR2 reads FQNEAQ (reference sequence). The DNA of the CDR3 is TGTGCCAGCAGCCGTACGGACACTGAAGCTTTCTTT. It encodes CASSRTDTEAFF.

As DNA, the CDR3 is TGCAGTGCTAGACGTAACAATGAGCAGTTCTTC. The encoded protein is CSARRNNEQFF. The J gene is TRBJ2-1, the V gene TRBV20-1; no reliable D call. V dropped 2 bases and J dropped 5 bases, with 4 bases sitting between them. Germline V CDR1 and CDR2: DFQATT, SNEGSKA (reference sequence). CDR3 length: 11 amino acids.